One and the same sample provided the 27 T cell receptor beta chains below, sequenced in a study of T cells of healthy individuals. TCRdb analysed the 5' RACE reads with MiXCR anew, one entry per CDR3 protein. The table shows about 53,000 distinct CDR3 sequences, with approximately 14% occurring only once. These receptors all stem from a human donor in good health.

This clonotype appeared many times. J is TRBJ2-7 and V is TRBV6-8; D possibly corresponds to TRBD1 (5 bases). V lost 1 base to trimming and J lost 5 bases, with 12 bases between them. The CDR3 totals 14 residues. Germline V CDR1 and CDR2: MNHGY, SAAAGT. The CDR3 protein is CASSYCQGMHEQYF. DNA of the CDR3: TGTGCCAGCAGTTACTGCCAGGGTATGCACGAGCAGTACTTC.

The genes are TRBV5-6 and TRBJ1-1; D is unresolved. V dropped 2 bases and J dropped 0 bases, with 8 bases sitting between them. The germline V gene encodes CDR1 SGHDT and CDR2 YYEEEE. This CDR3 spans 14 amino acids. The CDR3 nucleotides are TGTGCCAGCAGCTTCAGCAGAGTGAACACTGAAGCTTTCTTT. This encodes CASSFSRVNTEAFF.

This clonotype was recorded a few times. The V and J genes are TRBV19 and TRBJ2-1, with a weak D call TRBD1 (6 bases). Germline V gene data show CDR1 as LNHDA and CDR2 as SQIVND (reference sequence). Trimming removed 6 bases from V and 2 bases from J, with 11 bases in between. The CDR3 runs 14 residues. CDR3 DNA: TGTGCCAGTAGGCCGGGACACCCCTACAATGAGCAGTTCTTC. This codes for CASRPGHPYNEQFF.

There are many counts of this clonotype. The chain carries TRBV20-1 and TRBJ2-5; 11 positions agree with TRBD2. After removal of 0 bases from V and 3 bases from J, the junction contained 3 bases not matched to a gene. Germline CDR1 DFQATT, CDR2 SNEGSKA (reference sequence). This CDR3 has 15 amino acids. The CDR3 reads CSAREGTSGKETQYF. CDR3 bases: TGCAGTGCTAGAGAAGGGACTAGCGGTAAAGAGACCCAGTACTTC.

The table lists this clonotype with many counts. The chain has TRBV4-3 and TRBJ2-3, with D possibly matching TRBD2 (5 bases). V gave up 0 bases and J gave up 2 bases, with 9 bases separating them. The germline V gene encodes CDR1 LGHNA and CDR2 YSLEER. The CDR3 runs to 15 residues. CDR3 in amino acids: CASSQDGRVTDTQYF. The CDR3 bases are TGCGCCAGCAGCCAAGATGGGAGAGTCACAGATACGCAGTATTTT.

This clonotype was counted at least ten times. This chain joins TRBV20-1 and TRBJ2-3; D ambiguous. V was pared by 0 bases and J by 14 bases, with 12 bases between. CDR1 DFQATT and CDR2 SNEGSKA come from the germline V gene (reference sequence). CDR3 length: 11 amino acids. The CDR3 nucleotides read TGCAGTGCTAGAGATCGTAAGAGGATGTATTTT. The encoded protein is CSARDRKRMYF.

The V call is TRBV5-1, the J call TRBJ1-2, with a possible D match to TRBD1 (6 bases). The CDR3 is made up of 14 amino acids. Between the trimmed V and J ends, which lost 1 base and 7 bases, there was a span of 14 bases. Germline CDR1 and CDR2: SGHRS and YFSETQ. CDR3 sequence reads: CASSLPGADPGYTF. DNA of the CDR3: TGCGCCAGCAGCTTGCCGGGGGCAGATCCTGGCTACACCTTC.

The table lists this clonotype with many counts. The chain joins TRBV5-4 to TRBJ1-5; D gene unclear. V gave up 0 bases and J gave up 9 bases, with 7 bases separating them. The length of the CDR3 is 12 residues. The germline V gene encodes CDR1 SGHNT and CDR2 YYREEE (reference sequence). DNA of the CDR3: TGTGCCAGCAGCTTGGAAGTAGGGCCCCAGCATTTT. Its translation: CASSLEVGPQHF.

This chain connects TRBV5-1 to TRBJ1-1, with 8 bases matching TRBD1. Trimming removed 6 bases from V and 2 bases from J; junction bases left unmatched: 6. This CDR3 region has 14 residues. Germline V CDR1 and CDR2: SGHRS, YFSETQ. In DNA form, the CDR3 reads TGCGCCAGCATAGACACAGGGGGAAACACTGAAGCTTTCTTT. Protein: CASIDTGGNTEAFF.

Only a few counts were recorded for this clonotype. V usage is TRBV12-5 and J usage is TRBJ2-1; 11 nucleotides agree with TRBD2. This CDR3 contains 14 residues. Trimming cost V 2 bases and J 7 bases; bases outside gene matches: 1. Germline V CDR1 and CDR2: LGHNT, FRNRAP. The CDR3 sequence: CASGLTSGRNEQFF. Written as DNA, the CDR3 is TGTGCTAGTGGTTTGACTAGCGGGAGAAATGAGCAGTTCTTC.

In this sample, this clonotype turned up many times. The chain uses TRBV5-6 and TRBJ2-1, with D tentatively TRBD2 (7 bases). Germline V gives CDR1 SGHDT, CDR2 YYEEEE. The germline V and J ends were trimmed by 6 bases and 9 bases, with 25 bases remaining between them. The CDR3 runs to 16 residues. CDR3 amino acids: CASNLPGAGAPVEQFF. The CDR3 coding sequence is TGTGCCAGCAACCTCCCGGGTGCGGGGGCCCCGGTTGAGCAGTTCTTC.

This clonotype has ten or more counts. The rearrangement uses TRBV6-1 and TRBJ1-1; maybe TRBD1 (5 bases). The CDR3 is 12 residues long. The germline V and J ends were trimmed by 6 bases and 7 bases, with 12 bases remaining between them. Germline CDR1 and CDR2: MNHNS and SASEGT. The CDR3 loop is CASREFGGEAFF. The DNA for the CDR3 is TGTGCCAGCAGGGAGTTTGGGGGTGAAGCTTTCTTT.

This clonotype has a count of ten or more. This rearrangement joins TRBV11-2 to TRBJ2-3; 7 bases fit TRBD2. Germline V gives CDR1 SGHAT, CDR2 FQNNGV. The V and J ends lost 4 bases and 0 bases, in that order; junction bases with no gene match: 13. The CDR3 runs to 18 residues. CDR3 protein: CASSSIFQLAESTDTQYF. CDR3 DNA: TGTGCCAGCAGCTCCATCTTCCAGCTAGCGGAAAGCACAGATACGCAGTATTTT.

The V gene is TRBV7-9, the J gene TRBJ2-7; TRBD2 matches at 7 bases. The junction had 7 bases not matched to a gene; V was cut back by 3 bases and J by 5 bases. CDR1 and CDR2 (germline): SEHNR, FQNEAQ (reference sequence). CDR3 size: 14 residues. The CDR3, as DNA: TGTGCCAGCAGCTTTGACGGGGGGTGGAACGAGCAGTACTTC. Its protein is CASSFDGGWNEQYF. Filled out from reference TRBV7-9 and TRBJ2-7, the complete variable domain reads DTGVSQNPRHKITKRGQNVTFRCDPISEHNRLYWYRQTLGQGPEFLTYFQNEAQLEKSRLLSDRFSAERPKGSFSTLEIQRTEQGDSAMYLCASSFDGGWNEQYFGPGTRLTVT.

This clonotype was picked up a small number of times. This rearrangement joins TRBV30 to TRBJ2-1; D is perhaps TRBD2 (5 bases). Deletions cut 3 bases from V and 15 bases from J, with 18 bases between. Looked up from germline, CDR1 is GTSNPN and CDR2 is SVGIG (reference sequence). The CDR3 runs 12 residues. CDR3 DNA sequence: TGTGCCTGGAGAAGTCCTGGACTCGTGTTGTTCTTC. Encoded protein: CAWRSPGLVLFF.

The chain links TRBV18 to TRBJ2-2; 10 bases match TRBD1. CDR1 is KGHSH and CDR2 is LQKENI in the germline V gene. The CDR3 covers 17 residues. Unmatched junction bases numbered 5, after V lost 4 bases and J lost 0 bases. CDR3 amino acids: CASSRQDRGANTGELFF. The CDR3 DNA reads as TGTGCCAGCTCACGACAGGACAGGGGGGCGAACACCGGGGAGCTGTTTTTT.

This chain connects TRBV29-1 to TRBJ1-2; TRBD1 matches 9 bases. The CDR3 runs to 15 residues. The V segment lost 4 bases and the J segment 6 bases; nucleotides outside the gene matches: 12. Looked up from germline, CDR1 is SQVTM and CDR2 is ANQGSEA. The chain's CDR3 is CSVGLVGDRANGYTF. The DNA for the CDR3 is TGCAGCGTTGGCCTCGTGGGGGACAGGGCTAATGGCTACACCTTC.

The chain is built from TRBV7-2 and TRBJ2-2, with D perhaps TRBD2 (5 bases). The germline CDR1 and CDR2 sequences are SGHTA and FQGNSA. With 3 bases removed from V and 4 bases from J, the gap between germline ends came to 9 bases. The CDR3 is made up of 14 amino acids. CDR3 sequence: CASSLDSTTGELFF. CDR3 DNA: TGTGCCAGCAGCTTGGACTCAACCACCGGGGAGCTGTTTTTT.

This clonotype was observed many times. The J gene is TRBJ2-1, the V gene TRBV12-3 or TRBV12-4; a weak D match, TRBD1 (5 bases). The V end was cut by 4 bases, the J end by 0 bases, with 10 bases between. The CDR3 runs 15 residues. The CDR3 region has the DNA TGTGCCAGCAGTTCAGGGCCCAACTCCTACAATGAGCAGTTCTTC. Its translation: CASSSGPNSYNEQFF.

The CDR3 is CSAMGERSTDTQYF. CDR3 in DNA: TGCAGTGCTATGGGGGAGCGAAGCACAGATACGCAGTATTTT. The chain employs TRBV20-1 and TRBJ2-3; D may be TRBD1 or TRBD2 (5 bases each). V was clipped by 4 bases and J by 0 bases, with 11 bases between them. The CDR3 spans 14 residues. Germline V CDR1 and CDR2: DFQATT, SNEGSKA (reference sequence).

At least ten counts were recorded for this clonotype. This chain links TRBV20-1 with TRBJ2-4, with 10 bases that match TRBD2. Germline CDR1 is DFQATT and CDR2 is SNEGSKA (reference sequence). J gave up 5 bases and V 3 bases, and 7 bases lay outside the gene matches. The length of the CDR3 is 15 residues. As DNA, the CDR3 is TGCAGTGCTAGGCCTGTAGCGGGAGGCGAAAACATTCAGTACTTC. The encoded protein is CSARPVAGGENIQYF.

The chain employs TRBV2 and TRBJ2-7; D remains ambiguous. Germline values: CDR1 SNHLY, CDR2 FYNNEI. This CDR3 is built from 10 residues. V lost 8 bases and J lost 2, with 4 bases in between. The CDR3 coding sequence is TGTGCCAGCCGGACCTACGAGCAGTACTTC. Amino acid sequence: CASRTYEQYF. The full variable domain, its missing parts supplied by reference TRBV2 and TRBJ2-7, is EPEVTQTPSHQVTQMGQEVILRCVPISNHLYFYWYRQILGQKVEFLVSFYNNEISEKSEIFDDQFSVERPDGSNFTLKIRSTKLEDSAMYFCASRTYEQYFGPGTRLTVT.

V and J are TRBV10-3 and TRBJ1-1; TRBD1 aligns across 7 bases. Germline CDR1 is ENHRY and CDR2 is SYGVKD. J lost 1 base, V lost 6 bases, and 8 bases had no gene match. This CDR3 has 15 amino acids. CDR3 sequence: CAIRQGGGENTEAFF. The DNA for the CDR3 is TGTGCCATCAGGCAGGGGGGAGGTGAGAACACTGAAGCTTTCTTT.

The CDR3 DNA is TGTGCCAGCTCTAAGTCGGGAGACACCGGGGAGCTGTTTTTT. It translates to CASSKSGDTGELFF. The rearrangement joins TRBV18 to TRBJ2-2, with D perhaps TRBD2 (6 bases). Trimming took 6 bases from V and 3 from J, leaving 11 bases between them. The CDR3 length is 14 residues. Germline V CDR1 and CDR2: KGHSH, LQKENI. Variable domain in full (rest from reference TRBV18 and TRBJ2-2): NAGVMQNPRHLVRRRGQEARLRCSPMKGHSHVYWYRQLPEEGLKFMVYLQKENIIDESGMPKERFSAEFPKEGPSILRIQQVVRGDSAAYFCASSKSGDTGELFFGEGSRLTVL.

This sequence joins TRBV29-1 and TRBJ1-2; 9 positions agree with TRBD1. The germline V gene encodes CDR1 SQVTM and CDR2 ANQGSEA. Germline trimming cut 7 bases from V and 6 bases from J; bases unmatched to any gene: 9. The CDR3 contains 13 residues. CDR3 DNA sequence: TGCAGCGGGGGACAGGGTGTTAGAGATGGCTACACCTTC. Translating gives CSGGQGVRDGYTF.

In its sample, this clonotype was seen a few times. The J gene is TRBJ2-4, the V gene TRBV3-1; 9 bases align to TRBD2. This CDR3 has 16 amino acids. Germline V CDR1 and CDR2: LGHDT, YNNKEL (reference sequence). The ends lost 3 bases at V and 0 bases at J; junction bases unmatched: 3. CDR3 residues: CASSHGLALAKNIQYF. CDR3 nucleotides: TGTGCCAGCAGCCACGGACTAGCGCTAGCCAAAAACATTCAGTACTTC.

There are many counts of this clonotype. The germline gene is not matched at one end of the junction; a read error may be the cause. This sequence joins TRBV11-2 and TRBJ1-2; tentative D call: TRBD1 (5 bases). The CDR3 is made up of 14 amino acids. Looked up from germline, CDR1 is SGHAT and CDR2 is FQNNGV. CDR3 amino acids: CASSLEGGVYRYTF. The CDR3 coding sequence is TGTGCCAGCAGCTTAGAGGGGGGGGTCTATCGCTACACCTTC. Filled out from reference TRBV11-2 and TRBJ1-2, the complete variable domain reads EAGVAQSPRYKIIEKRQSVAFWCNPISGHATLYWYQQILGQGPKLLIQFQNNGVVDDSQLPKDRFSAERLKGVDSTLKIQPAKLEDSAVYLCASSLEGGVYRYTFGSGTRLTVV.